This TCR beta chain was sequenced during a study of human T cells and chemical hapten exposure. CDR1 SGHDN and CDR2 FVKESK come from the germline V gene. This CDR3 contains 13 residues. V was clipped by 0 bases and J by 7 bases, with 10 bases between them. This clonotype was seen more than once but under ten times. Time point reported: patch test 2, 6 weeks after DPC sensitization. Sample treatment: therapeutic diphenylcyclopropenone sensitization with weekly scalp DPC. Unique molecular identifiers were attached to individual cDNA molecules within the library. TCRdb analysed the RACE reads with MiXCR anew, one entry per CDR3 protein. Here the sample spans fewer than 95,000 distinct CDR3 sequences, 11% being singletons.

The TCR sequence derives from a man between 40 and 49 years old with alopecia areata. Some clones in this sample may be carry-over from other donors' samples. The rearrangement links TRBV14 to TRBJ2-7; no firm D call. The sequencing here drew on whole blood, taken in connection with sensitization to the hapten diphenylcyclopropenone (DPC). This CDR3 is CASSQDNSWEQYF. The CDR3 region has the DNA TGTGCCAGCAGCCAAGACAACTCCTGGGAGCAGTACTTC.